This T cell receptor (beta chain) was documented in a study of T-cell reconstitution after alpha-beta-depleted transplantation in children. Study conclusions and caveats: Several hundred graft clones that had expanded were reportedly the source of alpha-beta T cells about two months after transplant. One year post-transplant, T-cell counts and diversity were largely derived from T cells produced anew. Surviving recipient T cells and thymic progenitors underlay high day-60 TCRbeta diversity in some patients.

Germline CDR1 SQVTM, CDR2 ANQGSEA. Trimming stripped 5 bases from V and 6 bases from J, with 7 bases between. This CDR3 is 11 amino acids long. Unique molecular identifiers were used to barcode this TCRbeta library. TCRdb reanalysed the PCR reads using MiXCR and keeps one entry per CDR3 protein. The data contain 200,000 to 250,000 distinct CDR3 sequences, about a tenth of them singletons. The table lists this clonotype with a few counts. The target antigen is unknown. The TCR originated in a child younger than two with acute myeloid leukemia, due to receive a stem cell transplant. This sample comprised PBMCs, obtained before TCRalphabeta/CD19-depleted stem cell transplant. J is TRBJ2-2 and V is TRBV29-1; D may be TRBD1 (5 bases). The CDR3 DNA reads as TGCAGCGTTCCCAGGGCCGGGGAGCTGTTTTTT. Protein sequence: CSVPRAGELFF.